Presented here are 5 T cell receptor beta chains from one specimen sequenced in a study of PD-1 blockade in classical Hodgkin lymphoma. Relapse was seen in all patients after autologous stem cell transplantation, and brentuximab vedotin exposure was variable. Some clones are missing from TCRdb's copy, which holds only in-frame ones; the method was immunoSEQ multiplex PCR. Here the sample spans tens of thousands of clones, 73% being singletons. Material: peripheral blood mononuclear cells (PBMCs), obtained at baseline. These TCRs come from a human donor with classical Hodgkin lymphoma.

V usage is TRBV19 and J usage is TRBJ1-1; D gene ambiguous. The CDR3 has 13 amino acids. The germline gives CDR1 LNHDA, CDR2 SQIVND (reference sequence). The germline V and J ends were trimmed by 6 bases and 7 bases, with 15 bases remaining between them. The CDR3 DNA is TGTGCCAGTAGGCCGAAGGGCGAAGGTGAAGCTTTCTTT. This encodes CASRPKGEGEAFF.

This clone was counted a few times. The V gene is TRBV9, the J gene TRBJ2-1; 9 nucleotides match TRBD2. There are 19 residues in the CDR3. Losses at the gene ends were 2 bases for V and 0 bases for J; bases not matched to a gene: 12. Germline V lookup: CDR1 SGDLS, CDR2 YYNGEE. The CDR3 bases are TGTGCCAGCAGCGTCGCGACTAGCGGAGTAGCCAGCTCCTACAATGAGCAGTTCTTC. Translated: CASSVATSGVASSYNEQFF.

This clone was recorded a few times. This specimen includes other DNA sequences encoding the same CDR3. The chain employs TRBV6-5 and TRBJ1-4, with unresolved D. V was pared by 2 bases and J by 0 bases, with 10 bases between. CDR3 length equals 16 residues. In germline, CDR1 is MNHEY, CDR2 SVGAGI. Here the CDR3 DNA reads TGTGCCAGCAGTTACAGGGCCGGTGCAACTAATGAAAAACTGTTTTTT. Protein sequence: CASSYRAGATNEKLFF.

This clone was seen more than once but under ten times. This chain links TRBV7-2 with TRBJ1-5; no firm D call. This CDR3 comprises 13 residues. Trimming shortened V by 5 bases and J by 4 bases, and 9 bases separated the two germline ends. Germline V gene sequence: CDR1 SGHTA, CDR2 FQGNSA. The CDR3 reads CASSQAGNQPQHF. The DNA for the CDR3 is TGTGCCAGCAGCCAAGCGGGTAATCAGCCCCAGCATTTT.

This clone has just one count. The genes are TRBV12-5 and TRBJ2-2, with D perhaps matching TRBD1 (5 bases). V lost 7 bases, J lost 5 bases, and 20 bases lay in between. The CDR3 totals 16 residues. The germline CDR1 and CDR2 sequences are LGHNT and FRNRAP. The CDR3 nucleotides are TGTGCTAGTGTTCTAGAGGACATTCTTCTTACCGGGGAGCTGTTTTTT. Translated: CASVLEDILLTGELFF.